This paragraph reports one T cell receptor beta chain. One end of the junction is discordant with germline, which a read error may explain. The data are from a study of response to subunit inactivated influenza vaccine. The CDR3 totals 13 residues. The germline CDR1 and CDR2 sequences are MNHEY and SVGEGT. One entry per CDR3 protein results from TCRdb running MiXCR on the RT-PCR reads. The table shows hundreds of thousands of distinct CDR3 sequences, with about 12% occurring only once. V is TRBV6-2 or TRBV6-3 and J is TRBJ2-7, with D unresolved. The sequence was obtained from a man aged 45 to 65 who received an inactivated influenza vaccine. Material: PBMCs from blood, obtained on the day of vaccination. The CDR3 DNA is TGTGCCAGCAGTTACTCCGCGACCTACGAGCGGTACTTC. It specifies CASSYSATYERYF.